This T cell receptor (beta chain) comes out of a study of cytomegalovirus exposure and HLA in healthy donors. Germline V gives CDR1 SGHAT, CDR2 FQNNGV. CDR3 length equals 15 residues. V lost 1 base and J 7 bases, leaving 13 bases between the germline ends. A multiplex PCR was run with 60 Vbeta primers and 13 Jbeta primers. Repertoires were generated with immunoSEQ multiplex PCR, while TCRdb's copy carries only in-frame clones and drops some. The sample records roughly 160,000 clones, over 60% being singletons. The receptor was isolated from a middle-aged man in good health and CMV-seropositive. The chain is built from TRBV11-2 and TRBJ1-4, with a weak D call TRBD1 (6 bases). Sample: PBMCs. The CDR3 DNA sequence: TGTGCCAGCAGCTTAGTACGGGGGGCCGGTGAAAAACTGTTTTTT. It specifies CASSLVRGAGEKLFF. Complete variable domain (other parts from reference TRBV11-2 and TRBJ1-4): EAGVAQSPRYKIIEKRQSVAFWCNPISGHATLYWYQQILGQGPKLLIQFQNNGVVDDSQLPKDRFSAERLKGVDSTLKIQPAKLEDSAVYLCASSLVRGAGEKLFFGSGTQLSVL.